The TCR beta chain described here comes from a study of human thymus T cells. Whole-study results and caveats: The related literature has documented a marked overlap of thymic repertoires among unrelated individuals. Within thymic and blood repertoires, V and J gene usage appeared to be biased.

Data came from immunoSEQ multiplex PCR; TCRdb stores just in-frame clones and leaves some out. The sample lists roughly 120,000 clones, around 94% occurring once. On this clone itself: Its antigen is not known.

Thymic material originated from resections removed in the course of corrective heart surgery. After removal of 4 bases from V and 11 bases from J, the junction contained 2 bases not matched to a gene. CDR1 and CDR2 (germline): MNHEY, SVGAGI. The CDR3 covers 11 residues. The chain uses TRBV6-5 and TRBJ2-3, with 8 bases aligning to TRBD2. Sequencing was carried out using thymus tissue. This TCR was recovered from a boy younger than two with a congenital heart defect but otherwise immunologically healthy. The CDR3 sequence is CASSSLAGQYF. In DNA, the CDR3 is TGTGCCAGCAGTTCTCTAGCGGGGCAGTATTTT.